The 9 T cell receptor beta chains listed next were all sequenced from one sample in a study of cytomegalovirus exposure and HLA in healthy donors. The PCR used 60 Vbeta and 13 Jbeta primers. Using immunoSEQ multiplex PCR, the repertoire was profiled, and TCRdb retains in-frame clones only, with some absent. The repertoire has under 150,000 clones, roughly 62% of them found once; the top ten carry 4% to 5.5%. Sequenced material: PBMCs. These receptors originate from a man in his 60s in good health and CMV-seronegative.

This chain links TRBV19 with TRBJ1-4, with D possibly TRBD1 on 6 matching bases. The germline gives CDR1 LNHDA, CDR2 SQIVND (reference sequence). The CDR3 extends over 15 amino acids. V lost 4 bases and J 1 base, leaving 10 bases between the germline ends. The CDR3 reads CASSSQGQTNEKLFF. The DNA for the CDR3 is TGTGCCAGTAGTAGCCAGGGACAAACTAATGAAAAACTGTTTTTT.

CDR3 loop: CASSPRDNYEQYF. The DNA for the CDR3 is TGTGCCAGCAGTCCTCGGGACAACTACGAGCAGTACTTC. The V call is TRBV27, the J call TRBJ2-7, with a tentative D call TRBD1 (6 bases). Between the trimmed V and J ends, which lost 5 bases and 3 bases, there was a span of 11 bases. Germline V gene lookup returns CDR1 MNHEY and CDR2 SMNVEV (reference sequence). This CDR3 comprises 13 residues.

The chain recombines TRBV5-4 with TRBJ2-7, with 8 positions matching TRBD2. After removal of 4 bases from V and 6 bases from J, the junction contained 6 bases not matched to a gene. Germline V lookup: CDR1 SGHNT, CDR2 YYREEE (reference sequence). The CDR3 is 13 amino acids. The CDR3 here is CASSRPGGSEQYF. The CDR3 coding sequence is TGTGCCAGCAGCCGTCCGGGGGGGTCCGAGCAGTACTTC. Combining the CDR3 with reference TRBV5-4 and TRBJ2-7 gives the whole variable domain ETGVTQSPTHLIKTRGQQVTLRCSSQSGHNTVSWYQQALGQGPQFIFQYYREEENGRGNFPPRFSGLQFPNYSSELNVNALELDDSALYLCASSRPGGSEQYFGPGTRLTVT.

This clone appeared a single time. This chain joins TRBV2 and TRBJ2-7, with 11 bases that match TRBD2. This CDR3 region has 17 residues. Trimming at V came to 2 bases and at J to 4 bases, leaving 10 bases not matched to a gene. Germline V gene data show CDR1 as SNHLY and CDR2 as FYNNEI. CDR3 protein: CASSEPLAGGYGYEQYF. CDR3 DNA sequence: TGTGCCAGCAGTGAACCCCTAGCGGGAGGATACGGGTACGAGCAGTACTTC.

The chain links TRBV7-2 to TRBJ2-1, with 9 bases matching TRBD1. The CDR3 is 12 amino acids. Germline CDR1 SGHTA, CDR2 FQGNSA. V lost 7 bases to trimming and J lost 13 bases; unmatched junction nucleotides: 8. The CDR3 region is CASTPTGGQQFF. The CDR3 nucleotides are TGTGCCAGCACCCCAACAGGGGGCCAACAGTTCTTC. The whole variable domain, filled in from reference TRBV7-2 and TRBJ2-1, reads GAGVSQSPSNKVTEKGKDVELRCDPISGHTALYWYRQSLGQGLEFLIYFQGNSAPDKSGLPSDRFSAERTGGSVSTLTIQRTQQEDSAVYLCASTPTGGQQFFGPGTRLTVL.

The chain uses TRBV6-6 and TRBJ1-5, with a weak D call TRBD1 (6 bases). The CDR3 covers 16 residues. Germline CDR1 MNHNY, CDR2 SVGAGI (reference sequence). Trimming pared 0 bases from V and 0 bases from J, leaving 9 bases between. The CDR3 loop reads CASSYSGQNSNQPQHF. CDR3 DNA sequence: TGTGCCAGCAGTTACTCGGGACAAAATAGCAATCAGCCCCAGCATTTT.

The chain combines TRBV20-1 with TRBJ2-7; D gene unclear. Germline V gene sequence: CDR1 DFQATT, CDR2 SNEGSKA (reference sequence). V shed 6 bases and J shed 9 bases, with 15 bases lying between them. This CDR3 region has 11 residues. This chain's CDR3 is CSAVGPSVQYF. For the CDR3, the DNA is TGCAGTGCCGTCGGTCCGTCGGTGCAGTACTTC.

This clone has more than one count but fewer than ten. The chain couples TRBV6-1 to TRBJ2-6, with 7 bases that match TRBD1. After removal of 0 bases from V and 4 bases from J, the junction contained 3 bases not matched to a gene. The CDR3 spans 16 residues. The germline CDR1 and CDR2 sequences are MNHNS and SASEGT. The DNA of the CDR3 is TGTGCCAGCAGTGAAGCCACAGGGGAAGGGGCCAACGTCCTGACTTTC. Translating it yields CASSEATGEGANVLTF.

This chain links TRBV7-9 with TRBJ2-1; D possibly corresponds to TRBD2 (5 bases). The germline V and J ends were trimmed by 3 bases and 0 bases, with 9 bases remaining between them. The CDR3 consists of 15 residues. The germline V gene has CDR1 SEHNR and CDR2 FQNEAQ (reference sequence). DNA of the CDR3: TGTGCCAGCAGCTTGTCACTAGGCTCCTACAATGAGCAGTTCTTC. It encodes CASSLSLGSYNEQFF. Filled out from reference TRBV7-9 and TRBJ2-1, the complete variable domain reads DTGVSQNPRHKITKRGQNVTFRCDPISEHNRLYWYRQTLGQGPEFLTYFQNEAQLEKSRLLSDRFSAERPKGSFSTLEIQRTEQGDSAMYLCASSLSLGSYNEQFFGPGTRLTVL.